The 19 T cell receptor beta chains listed next were all sequenced from one sample in a study of cytomegalovirus exposure and HLA in healthy donors. A multiplex PCR was run with 60 Vbeta primers and 13 Jbeta primers. The method was immunoSEQ multiplex PCR; TCRdb's version includes in-frame clones alone and lacks a portion of them. This sample has around 110,000 clones; 70% to 85% occur once, and the top ten carry 3% to 4%. Input material: PBMCs. All receptors derive from a man in his fifties or sixties in good health and CMV-seronegative.

This rearrangement joins TRBV2 to TRBJ2-7, with 9 bases identical to TRBD1. V gave up 7 bases and J gave up 0 bases; unmatched junction bases: 7. The germline V gene has CDR1 SNHLY and CDR2 FYNNEI. This CDR3 is built from 15 residues. DNA of the CDR3: TGTGCCAGCACCCGAGGACAGGGGATCTCCTACGAGCAGTACGTC. This encodes CASTRGQGISYEQYV.

The chain combines TRBV7-9 with TRBJ2-1, with 10 bases matching TRBD2. The V gene end was trimmed by 2 bases and the J gene end by 9 bases; junction bases not matched to a gene: 7. Germline lookup yields CDR1 SEHNR and CDR2 FQNEAQ (reference sequence). This CDR3 contains 15 residues. In DNA, the CDR3 is TGTGCCAGCAGCTTATATAGCGGGGGGCCAGGTGAGCAGTTCTTC. Translating gives CASSLYSGGPGEQFF.

The chain carries TRBV4-2 and TRBJ2-1, with a weak D call TRBD2 (5 bases). With 3 bases removed from V and 0 bases from J, the gap between germline ends came to 18 bases. The germline CDR1 and CDR2 sequences are LGHNA and YNFKEQ. This CDR3 region has 18 residues. The CDR3 spells CASSHYASGSSSYNEQFF. CDR3 DNA: TGTGCCAGCAGCCACTATGCCTCGGGGAGCAGCTCCTACAATGAGCAGTTCTTC.

CDR3 DNA sequence: TGTGCCAGCAGCTTGCTGGACAGGGGGCTCGGCGAGCAGTACTTC. Translated: CASSLLDRGLGEQYF. The chain combines TRBV5-6 with TRBJ2-7; 11 positions agree with TRBD1. The junction had 6 bases not matched to a gene; V was cut back by 1 base and J by 6 bases. The CDR3 spans 15 residues. Germline V gene sequence: CDR1 SGHDT, CDR2 YYEEEE.

The chain joins TRBV7-2 to TRBJ2-1, with 11 bases lining up with TRBD2. Trimming removed 6 bases from V and 8 bases from J; junction bases left unmatched: 6. The V gene's germline CDR1 is SGHTA and CDR2 FQGNSA. CDR3 length: 14 amino acids. The CDR3 here is CASRGTSGRYEQFF. CDR3 bases: TGTGCCAGCAGGGGGACTAGCGGAAGGTATGAGCAGTTCTTC.

V usage is TRBV15 and J usage is TRBJ2-1; the D is unclear. The CDR3 sequence is 12 residues long. In germline, CDR1 is LNHNV, CDR2 YYDKDF (reference sequence). V dropped 0 bases and J dropped 8 bases, with 5 bases sitting between them. The chain's CDR3 is CATSRDLDEQFF. For the CDR3, the DNA is TGTGCCACCAGCAGAGATCTAGATGAGCAGTTCTTC.

This sequence joins TRBV30 and TRBJ2-3; 12 bases are shared with TRBD2. Germline V gene sequence: CDR1 GTSNPN, CDR2 SVGIG (reference sequence). The trim removed 2 bases at V and 4 bases at J, leaving 13 bases unmatched. The CDR3 is 18 residues long. CDR3 nucleotides: TGTGCCTGGAGTCTATATTTTACTAGCGGGGGGCAGCCAGATACGCAGTATTTT. Amino acid sequence: CAWSLYFTSGGQPDTQYF.

Only a few counts were recorded for this clone. This chain uses TRBV29-1 with TRBJ1-6; maybe TRBD1 (5 bases). V lost 8 bases to trimming and J lost 8 bases, with 16 bases between them. This CDR3 spans 13 amino acids. The germline CDR1 and CDR2 sequences are SQVTM and ANQGSEA. CDR3 residues: CSTRDSRHSPLHF. CDR3 bases: TGCAGCACCCGAGACAGTAGGCATTCACCCCTCCACTTT.

The genes are TRBV29-1 and TRBJ2-5; TRBD1 matches 7 bases. CDR1 is SQVTM and CDR2 is ANQGSEA in the germline V gene. J gave up 1 base and V 4 bases, and 6 bases lay outside the gene matches. There are 14 residues in the CDR3. In nucleotides, the CDR3 is TGCAGCGTTGCACCACAGGGGCCCCAAGAGACCCAGTACTTC. It is translated as CSVAPQGPQETQYF.

The chain has TRBV28 and TRBJ2-2, with 9 bases that match TRBD2. The J segment lost 4 bases and the V segment lost 7 bases, leaving 4 bases of the junction unmatched. Germline V gene lookup returns CDR1 MDHEN and CDR2 SYDVKM. CDR3 length equals 14 residues. CDR3 residues: CASILAGVTGELFF. The CDR3 DNA is TGTGCCAGCATCTTAGCGGGGGTCACCGGGGAGCTGTTTTTT.

This clone was counted a single time. The chain combines TRBV4-2 with TRBJ2-1; 7 bases agree with TRBD2. Germline V gene lookup returns CDR1 LGHNA and CDR2 YNFKEQ. With V trimmed by 0 bases and J by 5 bases, 4 bases remained unmatched. CDR3 length: 15 amino acids. The CDR3: CASSQERGIDNEQFF. The CDR3, as DNA: TGTGCCAGCAGCCAAGAGCGGGGGATTGACAATGAGCAGTTCTTC.

The rearrangement links TRBV7-2 to TRBJ2-1; 8 nucleotides match TRBD2. CDR1 and CDR2 from the germline V gene are SGHTA and FQGNSA. CDR3 length: 15 residues. Trimming removed 6 bases from V and 8 bases from J; junction bases left unmatched: 12. DNA for the CDR3: TGTGCCAGCAGTCGTCGGGGGGGAGGGACACATGAGCAGTTCTTC. It codes for CASSRRGGGTHEQFF.

V gene TRBV30 combines with J gene TRBJ2-3, with D perhaps matching TRBD1 (6 bases). Trimming removed 2 bases from V and 7 bases from J, with 10 bases in between. CDR1 and CDR2 (germline): GTSNPN, SVGIG (reference sequence). The CDR3 length is 12 residues. The DNA of the CDR3 is TGTGCCTGGAGTTCCGGGACAAATACGCAGTATTTT. It specifies CAWSSGTNTQYF.

This sequence joins TRBV6-1 and TRBJ1-1, with D maybe TRBD1 (5 bases). The V and J ends lost 7 bases and 7 bases respectively, with 19 bases between them. The germline gives CDR1 MNHNS, CDR2 SASEGT. This CDR3 has 14 residues. CDR3 DNA: TGTGCCAGCATTATACTGCGTGTCGGGGGTGAAGCTTTCTTT. Translating it yields CASIILRVGGEAFF.

This clone was detected only once. The gene calls are TRBV4-3 and TRBJ1-5; no firm D call. Looked up from germline, CDR1 is LGHNA and CDR2 is YSLEER. The CDR3 loop spans 15 amino acids. Trimming took 4 bases from V and 0 from J, leaving 10 bases between them. The CDR3 protein is CASSRTGDSNQPQHF. CDR3 DNA sequence: TGCGCCAGCAGCCGGACCGGGGATAGCAATCAGCCCCAGCATTTT.

This clone was detected only a few times. J is TRBJ1-6 and V is TRBV19, with 10 bases aligning to TRBD1. The junction had 7 bases not matched to a gene; V was cut back by 6 bases and J by 8 bases. Germline assignment: CDR1 LNHDA and CDR2 SQIVND (reference sequence). CDR3 length equals 15 residues. As DNA, the CDR3 is TGTGCCAGTAGCCATCGGGGGACAGGGGATTCACCCCTCCACTTT. Translated: CASSHRGTGDSPLHF.

The chain has TRBV5-1 and TRBJ1-1, with TRBD1 matching over 7 bases. The J segment lost 5 bases and the V segment lost 2 bases, leaving 6 bases of the junction unmatched. The germline V gene has CDR1 SGHRS and CDR2 YFSETQ. The CDR3 loop spans 14 amino acids. DNA of the CDR3: TGCGCCAGCAGCTTCACAGGGGTTGTGACTGAAGCTTTCTTT. Protein product: CASSFTGVVTEAFF.

This clone was picked up one time. CDR3 DNA sequence: TGTGCCAGCAGCCCCCCGGCGGGGGCACCAGATACGCAGTATTTT. Protein: CASSPPAGAPDTQYF. The rearrangement joins TRBV11-2 to TRBJ2-3; weak D call: TRBD2 (7 bases). V gave up 5 bases and J gave up 4 bases, with 16 bases separating them. Per germline, CDR1 SGHAT and CDR2 FQNNGV. This CDR3 comprises 15 residues.

The chain is built from TRBV7-3 and TRBJ2-2, with D possibly matching TRBD1 (7 bases). Trimming pared 5 bases from V and 7 bases from J, leaving 8 bases between. CDR1 SGHTA and CDR2 FQGTGA come from the germline V gene. CDR3 length: 12 amino acids. Here the CDR3 DNA reads TGTGCCAGCAGCCAGGGGGGCGGGGAGCTGTTTTTT. Encoded protein: CASSQGGGELFF.